The present T cell receptor (beta chain) was sequenced within a study of response to subunit inactivated influenza vaccine. The CDR3 loop spans 14 amino acids. V lost 8 bases to trimming and J lost 0 bases, with 12 bases between them. Per the germline V gene, CDR1 is SGHKS and CDR2 is YYEKEE (reference sequence). This clonotype has only a few counts. One entry per CDR3 protein results from TCRdb running MiXCR on the RT-PCR reads. The table has about 540,000 distinct CDR3 sequences, 20% to 25% seen once. These same records also appear under a second study, on T cells expressing NK-cell markers. That source adds: UMIs were included in TCR beta cDNA generated by 5'RACE template switching. Investigators obtained TCR beta repertoires from sorted CD3+CD56+NKG2C+, CD3+CD56+NKG2C- and CD3+CD56-NKG2C+ T cells. Dominant NKG2C+ clonotypes made up roughly 1.0-7.5% of CD8+ T cells in about six donors.

V gene TRBV5-5 combines with J gene TRBJ1-3; unclear D gene. This TCR derives from a man over 45 who received an inactivated influenza vaccine. The sequences come from CD4+ T cells sorted from PBMCs, collected roughly 13 days after vaccination. This chain's CDR3 is CASSGFLSGNTIYF. The CDR3 DNA is TGTGCCAGTTCGGGATTTCTCTCTGGAAACACCATATATTTT.